This paragraph reports one T cell receptor beta chain. Its antigen is currently unknown. This sample was taken from a study of blood T cells in healthy people across ages. Germline V gene sequence: CDR1 DFQATT, CDR2 SNEGSKA (reference sequence). The CDR3 totals 14 residues. V lost 0 bases, J lost 5 bases, and 13 bases lay in between. Study observations and caveats: Diversity estimates from one million T cells were considered underestimates.

Sample-barcoded 5' priming and a J-beta primer mix drove a second PCR of roughly 6 to 12 cycles. MiXCR was run by TCRdb on the 5' RACE reads, yielding one entry per CDR3 protein. Of around 790,000 distinct CDR3 sequences detected, under 45% appear once; the ten largest clones hold approximately 19%. The clonotype was recovered from a man in his sixties in good health. The chain joins TRBV20-1 to TRBJ2-5; D remains ambiguous. The sample comprised blood. The CDR3 DNA reads TGCAGTGCTAGAGATGTGCTACGGGTTGAGACCCAGTACTTC. This encodes CSARDVLRVETQYF.